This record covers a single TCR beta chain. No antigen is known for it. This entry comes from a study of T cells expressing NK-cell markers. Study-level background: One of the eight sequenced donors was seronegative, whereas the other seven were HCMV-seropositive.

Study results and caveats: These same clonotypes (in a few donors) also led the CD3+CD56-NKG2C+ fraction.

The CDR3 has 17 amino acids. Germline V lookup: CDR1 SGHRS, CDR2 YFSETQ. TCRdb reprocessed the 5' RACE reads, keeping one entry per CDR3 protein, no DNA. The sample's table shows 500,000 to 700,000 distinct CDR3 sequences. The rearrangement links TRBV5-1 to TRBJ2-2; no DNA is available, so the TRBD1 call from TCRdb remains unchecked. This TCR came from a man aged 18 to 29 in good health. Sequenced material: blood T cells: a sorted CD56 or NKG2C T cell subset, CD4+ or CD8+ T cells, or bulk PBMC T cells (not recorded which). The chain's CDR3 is CASSRTGGLSNTGELFF.